The 29 T cell receptor beta chains presented below share a single source sample, sequenced in a study of T cells after yellow fever vaccination. MiXCR, run by TCRdb on the 5' RACE reads, gives a single entry per CDR3 protein. The table has hundreds of thousands of distinct CDR3 sequences, approximately 18% seen once. Sequenced here: PBMCs, sampled before the yellow fever booster vaccination. The receptor source for this set is a man between 18 and 35 years old who received the YFV17D yellow fever vaccine.

This clonotype was detected only a few times. The rearrangement links TRBV27 to TRBJ2-7, with 9 bases aligning to TRBD1. This CDR3 region has 14 residues. Per the germline V gene, CDR1 is MNHEY and CDR2 is SMNVEV (reference sequence). V shed 5 bases, J shed 7 bases, and the junction held 9 bases outside the gene matches. The CDR3 spells CASSTTGTGFEQYF. CDR3 in DNA: TGTGCCAGCAGTACGACCGGGACAGGGTTTGAGCAGTACTTC.

This clonotype was detected ten times or more. V is TRBV4-1 and J is TRBJ2-1; tentative D call: TRBD2 (6 bases). Trimming removed 0 bases from V and 7 bases from J, with 16 bases in between. The CDR3 contains 16 residues. Germline V gene sequence: CDR1 MGHRA, CDR2 YSYEKL. CDR3 sequence (DNA): TGCGCCAGCAGCCAAGATTTTGCGGGAACGGTAAATGAGCAGTTCTTC. Protein product: CASSQDFAGTVNEQFF.

This clonotype was counted many times. The rearrangement uses TRBV10-3 and TRBJ2-3; TRBD2 aligns across 13 bases. Germline V lookup: CDR1 ENHRY, CDR2 SYGVKD. The J segment lost 5 bases and the V segment lost 3 bases, leaving 11 bases of the junction unmatched. The CDR3 extends over 18 amino acids. CDR3 DNA sequence: TGTGCCATCAGTGATCACGGACTAGCGGGGGCCGGGGGAGATACGCAGTATTTT. Amino acid sequence: CAISDHGLAGAGGDTQYF.

This chain connects TRBV5-4 to TRBJ2-3, with D unresolved. The CDR3 has 15 residues. Trimming pared 1 base from V and 3 bases from J, leaving 12 bases between. Germline assignment: CDR1 SGHNT and CDR2 YYREEE (reference sequence). DNA of the CDR3: TGTGCCAGCAGCTTGCGCGGATTGGGGACAGATACGCAGTATTTT. This codes for CASSLRGLGTDTQYF.

The rearrangement links TRBV30 to TRBJ1-6; D is undetermined. The V gene's germline CDR1 is GTSNPN and CDR2 SVGIG (reference sequence). The CDR3 is 12 amino acids. Trimming took off 2 bases at V and 11 bases at J, with 10 bases between the two ends. CDR3 region: CAWSLVLAPLHF. The CDR3 bases are TGTGCCTGGAGTCTAGTGTTGGCACCCCTCCACTTT.

This clonotype was counted at least ten times. V and J are TRBV6-2 or TRBV6-3 and TRBJ1-1; D is unresolved. There are 12 residues in the CDR3. Between the trimmed V and J ends, which lost 7 bases and 1 base, there was a span of 7 bases. Germline CDR1 reads MNHEY; CDR2 reads SVGEGT. Here the CDR3 reads CASTLRNTEAFF. DNA for the CDR3: TGTGCCAGCACCCTGCGGAACACTGAAGCTTTCTTT.

The chain employs TRBV6-5 and TRBJ2-1; TRBD1 matches 9 bases. The junction had 6 bases not matched to a gene; V was cut back by 5 bases and J by 10 bases. This CDR3 is 13 amino acids long. The V gene's germline CDR1 is MNHEY and CDR2 SVGAGI. The CDR3 coding sequence is TGTGCCAGCAGTAACACGGGACAGGGCGAGCAGTTCTTC. This translates into CASSNTGQGEQFF.

The table lists this clonotype with a few counts. The chain joins TRBV6-2 or TRBV6-3 to TRBJ2-1; the D gene is possibly TRBD1 (6 bases). CDR1 and CDR2 (germline): MNHEY, SVGEGT. This CDR3 contains 18 residues. Deletions cut 7 bases from V and 0 bases from J, with 22 bases between. In DNA form, the CDR3 reads TGTGCCAGCACTCCATATAACCGGGACATGAGCTCCTACAATGAGCAGTTCTTC. It specifies CASTPYNRDMSSYNEQFF.

This clonotype has more than one count but fewer than ten. This chain joins TRBV6-5 and TRBJ1-1, with a tentative D call TRBD1 (5 bases). The CDR3 has 14 residues. Germline CDR1 and CDR2: MNHEY and SVGAGI. Trimming removed 2 bases from V and 3 bases from J, with 10 bases in between. CDR3 loop: CASSYRGADTEAFF. In DNA, the CDR3 is TGTGCCAGCAGTTACAGGGGCGCGGACACTGAAGCTTTCTTT.

The V and J genes are TRBV14 and TRBJ2-3; TRBD2 matches at 9 bases. This CDR3 contains 16 residues. V shed 0 bases and J 1 base; nucleotides not matched to a gene: 2. Germline V CDR1 and CDR2: SGHDN, FVKESK. CDR3 sequence (DNA): TGTGCCAGCAGCCAAGATAAGCGGGGGGGCACAGATACGCAGTATTTT. This codes for CASSQDKRGGTDTQYF.

V is TRBV6-5 and J is TRBJ2-7; 9 positions agree with TRBD1. CDR3 length: 16 amino acids. Looked up from germline, CDR1 is MNHEY and CDR2 is SVGAGI. V shed 6 bases and J 4 bases; nucleotides not matched to a gene: 13. The CDR3 is CASSSTGTGSWYEQYF. CDR3 in DNA: TGTGCCAGCAGCTCGACTGGGACAGGGAGTTGGTACGAGCAGTACTTC.

The chain combines TRBV5-1 with TRBJ2-3, with D maybe TRBD1 (6 bases). CDR1 is SGHRS and CDR2 is YFSETQ in the germline V gene. Deletions cut 4 bases from V and 4 bases from J, with 19 bases between. This CDR3 spans 16 amino acids. The CDR3 sequence is CASSPPRGGGPDTQYF. CDR3 in DNA: TGCGCCAGCAGCCCCCCCAGGGGCGGCGGACCAGATACGCAGTATTTT.

This clonotype was seen only a few times. V and J are TRBV29-1 and TRBJ1-1, with TRBD1 as a possible D gene (6 bases). The CDR3 length is 13 residues. CDR1 is SQVTM and CDR2 is ANQGSEA in the germline V gene. V was pared by 7 bases and J by 6 bases, with 18 bases between. CDR3 amino acids: CSDRQEEGSEAFF. The CDR3 DNA reads as TGCAGCGACCGACAGGAAGAAGGATCTGAAGCTTTCTTT. Looking up the rest from reference TRBV29-1 and TRBJ1-1 gives the full variable domain: SAVISQKPSRDICQRGTSLTIQCQVDSQVTMMFWYRQQPGQSLTLIATANQGSEATYESGFVIDKFPISRPNLTFSTLTVSNMSPEDSSIYLCSDRQEEGSEAFFGQGTRLTVV.

In regard to this clonotype: A much bigger clone sits one base away, suggesting this may be a read error. The V gene is TRBV7-3, the J gene TRBJ2-3; D gene ambiguous. This CDR3 spans 11 amino acids. The V gene's germline CDR1 is SGHTA and CDR2 FQGTGA. V lost 4 bases, J lost 6 bases, and 5 bases lay in between. CDR3 residues: CASSSDDTQYF. The DNA of the CDR3 is TGTGCCAGCAGCTCCGACGATACGCAGTATTTT.

The chain combines TRBV9 with TRBJ1-4; D ambiguous. The V and J ends lost 0 bases and 8 bases respectively, with 14 bases between them. The CDR3 loop spans 15 amino acids. Germline V gene lookup returns CDR1 SGDLS and CDR2 YYNGEE. CDR3 sequence (DNA): TGTGCCAGCAGCGTAGGAAAAGGCTCGGGGGAAAAACTGTTTTTT. As protein: CASSVGKGSGEKLFF.

Only a few counts were recorded for this clonotype. The J gene is TRBJ1-2, the V gene TRBV5-5; 9 bases agree with TRBD1. V shed 3 bases, J shed 4 bases, and the junction held 7 bases outside the gene matches. Germline assignment: CDR1 SGHKS and CDR2 YYEKEE (reference sequence). The CDR3 is 15 residues long. The CDR3 DNA reads as TGTGCCAGCAGCTCGGGACAGGGCATCAGCTATGGCTACACCTTC. Its protein is CASSSGQGISYGYTF.

V gene TRBV6-7 combines with J gene TRBJ1-1, with D possibly being TRBD1 (5 bases). TRBV6-7 is an ORF for which the function is uncertain. There are 15 residues in the CDR3. V was clipped by 3 bases and J by 1 base, with 12 bases between them. This CDR3 is CASSYHPGRNTEAFF. In DNA form, the CDR3 reads TGTGCCAGCAGTTATCACCCAGGGCGGAACACTGAAGCTTTCTTT.

The rearrangement links TRBV6-2 or TRBV6-3 to TRBJ2-3; TRBD1 aligns across 7 bases. The CDR3 has 15 amino acids. The germline gives CDR1 MNHEY, CDR2 SVGEGT. V dropped 5 bases and J dropped 0; count of bases not matched to a gene: 5. DNA for the CDR3: TGTGCCAGCAGTCGGGACAGTTATAGCACAGATACGCAGTATTTT. Translated, it gives CASSRDSYSTDTQYF.

This sequence joins TRBV14 and TRBJ2-3; D may be TRBD1 (5 bases). This CDR3 comprises 13 residues. V dropped 2 bases and J dropped 6 bases, with 9 bases sitting between them. Germline V gives CDR1 SGHDN, CDR2 FVKESK. The CDR3 protein is CASSQRGRDTQYF. Written as DNA, the CDR3 is TGTGCCAGCAGCCAAAGGGGCAGGGATACGCAGTATTTT.

This chain joins TRBV29-1 and TRBJ2-7, with 9 bases that match TRBD1. Unmatched junction bases numbered 10, after V lost 4 bases and J lost 0 bases. CDR3 length equals 16 residues. Germline V gives CDR1 SQVTM, CDR2 ANQGSEA. CDR3 DNA: TGCAGCGTTGTAATCTGGGGGACAGGGAGCTCCTACGAGCAGTACTTC. Translated, it gives CSVVIWGTGSSYEQYF.

V and J are TRBV6-5 and TRBJ1-2; unclear D gene. V lost 3 bases and J 2 bases, leaving 10 bases between the germline ends. Germline-derived CDR1 and CDR2 are MNHEY and SVGAGI. The CDR3 spans 14 residues. The CDR3 DNA reads as TGTGCCAGCAGTTATAGGGAAGGCAACTATGGCTACACCTTC. Amino acid sequence: CASSYREGNYGYTF.

The chain combines TRBV29-1 with TRBJ1-1, with D hard to call. The CDR3 has 12 amino acids. Trimming stripped 4 bases from V and 5 bases from J, with 11 bases between. Per germline, CDR1 SQVTM and CDR2 ANQGSEA. CDR3 region: CSVAGLDTEAFF. CDR3 coding DNA: TGCAGCGTTGCCGGGCTTGATACTGAAGCTTTCTTT. The full variable domain, with the rest looked up from reference TRBV29-1 and TRBJ1-1, is SAVISQKPSRDICQRGTSLTIQCQVDSQVTMMFWYRQQPGQSLTLIATANQGSEATYESGFVIDKFPISRPNLTFSTLTVSNMSPEDSSIYLCSVAGLDTEAFFGQGTRLTVV.

The chain recombines TRBV5-1 with TRBJ1-4; the D gene is possibly TRBD1 (5 bases). This CDR3 spans 15 amino acids. CDR1 is SGHRS, CDR2 YFSETQ, per germline. Trimming stripped 0 bases from V and 4 bases from J, with 10 bases between. CDR3 loop: CASSLEGRVNEKLFF. The CDR3 coding sequence is TGCGCCAGCAGCTTGGAGGGCAGGGTTAATGAAAAACTGTTTTTT.

This clonotype turned up a few times. The junction and the germline gene differ at one end; a read error may be behind it. The V call is TRBV7-2, the J call TRBJ2-3; unclear D gene. The CDR3 runs to 15 residues. Germline V CDR1 and CDR2: SGHTA, FQGNSA. The CDR3 here is CASSGSGHTMDTQYF. CDR3 nucleotides: TGTGCTAGCAGTGGATCCGGGCACACGATGGATACGCAGTATTTT.

In this sample, this clonotype turned up many times. This sequence joins TRBV7-2 and TRBJ2-7; D remains unclear. CDR1 and CDR2 from the germline V gene are SGHTA and FQGNSA. Trimming stripped 3 bases from V and 3 bases from J, with 3 bases between. The CDR3 has 11 amino acids. The CDR3 DNA sequence: TGTGCCAGCAGCTTTCTCTACGAGCAGTACTTC. Amino acids: CASSFLYEQYF.

The J gene is TRBJ1-5, the V gene TRBV6-2 or TRBV6-3; D gene uncertain. CDR3 length equals 12 residues. Per germline, CDR1 MNHEY and CDR2 SVGEGT. V was trimmed by 7 bases and J by 9 bases, leaving 13 bases between them. The CDR3 loop is CASTGPQRPQHF. CDR3 DNA: TGTGCCAGCACGGGTCCCCAAAGGCCCCAGCATTTT.

The rearrangement links TRBV5-1 to TRBJ1-2, with D possibly matching TRBD1 (6 bases). Germline V gene lookup returns CDR1 SGHRS and CDR2 YFSETQ. The CDR3 totals 18 residues. Trimming cost V 7 bases and J 5 bases, with 30 bases left between them. As DNA, the CDR3 is TGCGCCAGCGCCACCAATGCTCAGGGGTCTCTCCCTTGGTATGGCTACACCTTC. Amino acids: CASATNAQGSLPWYGYTF.

Many counts were recorded for this clonotype. This chain uses TRBV5-6 with TRBJ2-3; D is unclear. This CDR3 has 11 residues. The germline V gene encodes CDR1 SGHDT and CDR2 YYEEEE. V was trimmed by 0 bases and J by 5 bases, leaving 1 base between them. In DNA form, the CDR3 reads TGTGCCAGCAGCTTGGTAGATACGCAGTATTTT. It specifies CASSLVDTQYF. Complete variable domain (other parts from reference TRBV5-6 and TRBJ2-3): DAGVTQSPTHLIKTRGQQVTLRCSPKSGHDTVSWYQQALGQGPQFIFQYYEEEERQRGNFPDRFSGHQFPNYSSELNVNALLLGDSALYLCASSLVDTQYFGPGTRLTVL.

This clonotype was recorded at least ten times. This chain connects TRBV24-1 to TRBJ2-1, with 7 bases identical to TRBD2. Germline loops: CDR1 KGHDR, CDR2 SFDVKD. V was clipped by 12 bases and J by 10 bases; unmatched bases: 14. The CDR3 has 13 residues. The CDR3 reads CAATGRWVAEQFF. The CDR3 DNA reads as TGTGCCGCTACCGGGAGGTGGGTCGCGGAGCAGTTCTTC.